The next 22 T cell receptor beta chains were all read from a single sample in a study of shared clonotypes between healthy human individuals. Repertoires were generated with immunoSEQ multiplex PCR, while TCRdb's copy carries only in-frame clones and drops some. The repertoire consists of about 2.2 million clones, with just over 90% occurring once and the leading ten covering under 2%. The naive CD8 population came from CD45RO-negative cells selected for CCR7, without terminally differentiated effector memory CD45RA+ cells. The sample taken for sequencing was naive CD8+ T cells from PBMCs. The receptor set was obtained from a man younger than 35 in good health. Some clones in this sample may be carry-over from other donors' samples.

This sequence joins TRBV9 and TRBJ2-7; 9 bases align to TRBD1. V shed 0 bases and J 3 bases; nucleotides not matched to a gene: 4. The germline gives CDR1 SGDLS, CDR2 YYNGEE. The CDR3 length is 15 residues. The DNA of the CDR3 is TGTGCCAGCAGCGTAGCTGGGACAGGGAACTACGAGCAGTACTTC. Its translation: CASSVAGTGNYEQYF.

V and J are TRBV27 and TRBJ1-1, with 9 positions matching TRBD1. The CDR3 sequence is 14 residues long. J lost 1 base, V lost 10 bases, and 7 bases had no gene match. The germline V gene encodes CDR1 MNHEY and CDR2 SMNVEV (reference sequence). The CDR3 sequence: CATSTGGGNTEAFF. DNA for the CDR3: TGTGCCACCTCGACAGGGGGAGGGAACACTGAAGCTTTCTTT.

This clone has a handful of counts. This rearrangement joins TRBV4-3 to TRBJ2-1; D is possibly TRBD2 (6 bases). CDR3 length: 15 amino acids. The V gene's germline CDR1 is LGHNA and CDR2 YSLEER. V dropped 4 bases and J dropped 5 bases, with 15 bases sitting between them. The CDR3 DNA is TGCGCCAGCAGCCCTCAGGTAGCGGAGGACAATGAGCAGTTCTTC. It yields the protein CASSPQVAEDNEQFF.

This chain joins TRBV7-9 and TRBJ2-7, with TRBD1 as a possible D gene (6 bases). Trimming removed 3 bases at V and 6 bases at J, with 12 bases between. Germline CDR1 SEHNR, CDR2 FQNEAQ (reference sequence). This CDR3 has 13 amino acids. The CDR3 spells CASSFGARGEQYF. The CDR3 DNA follows: TGTGCCAGCAGCTTCGGAGCCAGGGGCGAGCAGTACTTC.

This sequence joins TRBV5-1 and TRBJ2-1; TRBD2 matches at 14 bases. The J segment lost 9 bases and the V segment lost 0 bases, leaving 2 bases of the junction unmatched. The CDR3 extends over 15 amino acids. Germline CDR1 is SGHRS and CDR2 is YFSETQ. The DNA of the CDR3 is TGCGCCAGCAGCTTGGGACTAGCGGGAGGGTTTGAGCAGTTCTTC. As protein: CASSLGLAGGFEQFF. The full variable domain, with the rest looked up from reference TRBV5-1 and TRBJ2-1, is KAGVTQTPRYLIKTRGQQVTLSCSPISGHRSVSWYQQTPGQGLQFLFEYFSETQRNKGNFPGRFSGRQFSNSRSEMNVSTLELGDSALYLCASSLGLAGGFEQFFGPGTRLTVL.

This sequence joins TRBV28 and TRBJ2-1, with D unclear. The germline V and J ends were trimmed by 3 bases and 4 bases, with 13 bases remaining between them. Germline V gives CDR1 MDHEN, CDR2 SYDVKM. The length of the CDR3 is 15 residues. The CDR3 spells CASSFSTTTYNEQFF. CDR3 coding DNA: TGTGCCAGCAGTTTTTCAACAACCACTTACAATGAGCAGTTCTTC. Together with reference TRBV28 and TRBJ2-1, the CDR3 gives the full variable domain: DVKVTQSSRYLVKRTGEKVFLECVQDMDHENMFWYRQDPGLGLRLIYFSYDVKMKEKGDIPEGYSVSREKKERFSLILESASTNQTSMYLCASSFSTTTYNEQFFGPGTRLTVL.

The genes are TRBV27 and TRBJ1-1; 8 bases map to TRBD1. The germline gives CDR1 MNHEY, CDR2 SMNVEV (reference sequence). With 6 bases clipped from V and 6 bases from J, the junction kept 6 bases outside the gene matches. The CDR3 is 13 residues long. Written as DNA, the CDR3 is TGTGCCAGCAGCATACAGGGGGTGTCTGAAGCTTTCTTT. It yields the protein CASSIQGVSEAFF.

This rearrangement joins TRBV1 to TRBJ2-3; TRBD2 is the table's D call, not checked against the DNA. TRBV1 is a listed pseudogene. The CDR3 totals 16 residues. The CDR3 region is CTPGALADLSTDTQYF. The CDR3 DNA reads as TGCACGCCAGGGGCGCTAGCGGATCTTAGCACAGATACGCAGTATTTT.

The rearrangement links TRBV28 to TRBJ2-5, with TRBD1 identical over 9 bases. Germline V gene lookup returns CDR1 MDHEN and CDR2 SYDVKM. The CDR3 totals 16 residues. Unmatched junction bases numbered 12, after V lost 5 bases and J lost 5 bases. DNA for the CDR3: TGTGCCAGCAGTCTACGACAGGGGGGGCCTAGGGAGACCCAGTACTTC. Encoded protein: CASSLRQGGPRETQYF.

The CDR3 reads CASSPGTSGTQETQYF. The CDR3 DNA is TGTGCCAGCAGCCCGGGGACTAGCGGGACGCAAGAGACCCAGTACTTC. The chain carries TRBV13 and TRBJ2-5; 13 bases are shared with TRBD2. Germline CDR1 reads PRHDT; CDR2 reads FYEKMQ (reference sequence). V shed 5 bases and J 2 bases; nucleotides not matched to a gene: 5. This CDR3 region has 16 residues.

V and J are TRBV11-2 and TRBJ2-1, with D perhaps matching TRBD2 (5 bases). Germline CDR1 reads SGHAT; CDR2 reads FQNNGV. The ends were cut back, 3 bases at V and 4 bases at J, with 10 bases in the middle. The CDR3 totals 14 residues. The CDR3 DNA follows: TGTGCCAGCAGCTTCGAGGGTATGTACAATGAGCAGTTCTTC. It translates to CASSFEGMYNEQFF.

In DNA form, the CDR3 reads TGTGCCAGCAGCGCCTTCGGGACTAGCGGTAGCACAGATACGCAGTATTTT. Its protein product is CASSAFGTSGSTDTQYF. The rearrangement joins TRBV9 to TRBJ2-3; TRBD2 agrees at 11 bases. The V and J ends lost 3 bases and 0 bases, in that order; junction bases with no gene match: 6. The germline gives CDR1 SGDLS, CDR2 YYNGEE. The CDR3 covers 17 residues.

V gene TRBV28 combines with J gene TRBJ2-7; no definite D call. The CDR3 contains 15 residues. The V and J ends lost 5 bases and 2 bases respectively, with 16 bases between them. Germline V gene lookup returns CDR1 MDHEN and CDR2 SYDVKM. CDR3 sequence reads: CASSVTSYGAYEQYF. CDR3 DNA: TGTGCCAGCAGTGTCACGTCCTACGGAGCCTACGAGCAGTACTTC.

This clone was observed a single time. V usage is TRBV6-1 and J usage is TRBJ1-5; 9 bases fit TRBD1. With 7 bases clipped from V and 6 bases from J, the junction kept 7 bases outside the gene matches. The CDR3 sequence is 14 residues long. Germline V gene sequence: CDR1 MNHNS, CDR2 SASEGT. Written as DNA, the CDR3 is TGTGCCAGCACCGCAGGGACAGGGTCTCAGCCCCAGCATTTT. As protein: CASTAGTGSQPQHF.

This chain links TRBV29-1 with TRBJ2-7; D remains unclear. Germline lookup yields CDR1 SQVTM and CDR2 ANQGSEA. The CDR3 runs 11 residues. The ends were cut back, 4 bases at V and 3 bases at J, with 7 bases in the middle. CDR3 in amino acids: CSVGLNYEQYF. The CDR3 DNA follows: TGCAGCGTTGGCTTGAACTACGAGCAGTACTTC.

The chain carries TRBV10-3 and TRBJ2-7; D remains unclear. The CDR3 is 11 amino acids. V shed 10 bases and J shed 7 bases, with 14 bases lying between them. Germline V CDR1 and CDR2: ENHRY, SYGVKD. The DNA of the CDR3 is TGTGCCACCTCCCCCAGCGTTGAGCAGTACTTC. Translation gives CATSPSVEQYF.

The V and J genes are TRBV29-1 and TRBJ1-1, with 11 bases aligning to TRBD1. This CDR3 contains 17 residues. Germline V lookup: CDR1 SQVTM, CDR2 ANQGSEA. V lost 1 base to trimming and J lost 3 bases; unmatched junction nucleotides: 10. The CDR3 DNA reads as TGCAGCGTTGAAGGCCTCAGGACAGGGGGCGCGGACACTGAAGCTTTCTTT. Translation: CSVEGLRTGGADTEAFF.

With respect to this clone: This sample includes further DNA sequences coding for the same CDR3. The chain uses TRBV28 and TRBJ2-7, with D unclear. The CDR3 loop spans 12 amino acids. Germline assignment: CDR1 MDHEN and CDR2 SYDVKM. Between the trimmed V and J ends, which lost 7 bases and 0 bases, there was a span of 7 bases. The DNA for the CDR3 is TGTGCCAGCACCCCAAGCTCCTACGAGCAGTACTTC. Its translation: CASTPSSYEQYF.

This chain uses TRBV2 with TRBJ2-1; D is uncertain. The V end was cut by 7 bases, the J end by 4 bases, with 17 bases between. CDR3 length: 15 residues. The V gene's germline CDR1 is SNHLY and CDR2 FYNNEI. CDR3 sequence: CASTSRDFLYNEQFF. The CDR3 DNA is TGTGCCAGCACCTCCAGAGACTTCCTTTACAATGAGCAGTTCTTC.

The chain uses TRBV2 and TRBJ2-7; 12 bases are a match to TRBD2. This CDR3 contains 13 residues. Germline V gene lookup returns CDR1 SNHLY and CDR2 FYNNEI. V lost 5 bases, J lost 5 bases, and 1 base stayed unmatched. Here the CDR3 reads CASSTSGRHEQYF. The CDR3 coding sequence is TGTGCCAGCAGTACTAGCGGGAGGCACGAGCAGTACTTC. The whole variable domain, remainder taken from reference TRBV2 and TRBJ2-7, is EPEVTQTPSHQVTQMGQEVILRCVPISNHLYFYWYRQILGQKVEFLVSFYNNEISEKSEIFDDQFSVERPDGSNFTLKIRSTKLEDSAMYFCASSTSGRHEQYFGPGTRLTVT.

The chain is built from TRBV28 and TRBJ2-7; TRBD1 matches 7 bases. This CDR3 contains 13 residues. After removal of 5 bases from V and 4 bases from J, the junction contained 5 bases not matched to a gene. Germline CDR1 MDHEN, CDR2 SYDVKM. The CDR3: CASSDRAFYEQYF. The CDR3 DNA reads TGTGCCAGCAGTGACAGGGCCTTTTACGAGCAGTACTTC.

V and J are TRBV5-4 and TRBJ2-7; TRBD2 might be the D (6 bases). The CDR3 has 15 residues. The V gene's germline CDR1 is SGHNT and CDR2 YYREEE (reference sequence). Trimming left V 4 bases short and J 5 bases short, with 19 bases between. CDR3 nucleotide sequence: TGTGCCAGCAGCCTAGATCGGGGGACTCTTCACGAGCAGTACTTC. It specifies CASSLDRGTLHEQYF. Full variable domain (missing parts from reference TRBV5-4 and TRBJ2-7): ETGVTQSPTHLIKTRGQQVTLRCSSQSGHNTVSWYQQALGQGPQFIFQYYREEENGRGNFPPRFSGLQFPNYSSELNVNALELDDSALYLCASSLDRGTLHEQYFGPGTRLTVT.